The T cell receptor (beta chain) under discussion was sequenced for a study of blood T cell repertoires in COVID-19 (TCRdb year 2020). Study-wide context: Collaborator samples came from the United States, Italy and Spain and covered acute and convalescent phases of COVID-19. The material from the prospective study consisted of cDNA or gDNA derived from T cells, B-cell-depleted T cells, or PBMCs. The dataset comprised deeply sampled blood TCRbeta repertoires from subjects exposed to, actively infected with, or recovered from COVID-19. The repertoires were released in a freely available public database meant as a resource for research on the immune response to SARS-CoV-2. The samples were drawn from the first 160 participants of the ongoing ImmuneRACE study and from 1,254 subjects provided by 6 global collaborators. The sample metadata nearly always contained a de-identified subject ID, COVID-19 status, age in years and sex. Where available, HLA class I and class II types were obtained from metadata supplied by the sample provider rather than from assay-based typing. Here is what the overall study found, with its caveats: How much clinical and demographic metadata was included differed by source and by participant, and the metadata was provided uncurated.

Concerning this clone itself: The clone's antigen remains unknown. No base quality values were provided; no much bigger clone lies one nucleotide off.

TCRbeta CDR3 regions were amplified from genomic DNA using the immunoSEQ Assay, a bias-controlled multiplex PCR. The study's own analysis went as follows. Within the assay, amplification of reference gene primers was used to estimate how many nucleated cells each sample contained. To quantify the absolute abundance of each unique TCRbeta CDR3 rearrangement, sequence reads were collapsed and filtered. Productive Simpson clonality was computed per sample as the square root of Simpson's diversity index over productive rearrangements. In its TCRdb copy, this immuneACCESS table keeps in-frame sequences only and misses some clones. Where compared with another copy, unresolved V genes explain less than half of these, and the others have no known cause. V, J and clone size derive from that table, while D and trimming were established from the DNA sequence. The sample table records about 84,000 clones; around 79% of these occur just once. The top ten hold about 5.7% of the sample.

Each collaborating institution followed its own protocols to collect whole blood in K2EDTA tubes. For TCRbeta analysis, collaborators shipped samples in one of three forms: frozen whole blood, isolated PBMCs, or DNA extracted from either of those sample types. This TCR derives from a man aged 50 to 59 with active or convalescent COVID-19. Sequenced input: peripheral blood.

At the DNA level, the sequence is TGCGCCAGCAGTGCAGGGGGCAACACTGAAGCTTTCTTT. The encoded protein is CASSAGGNTEAFF. Rearrangement joined TRBV10-1 to TRBJ1-1; TRBD1 agrees with 8 junctional bases. As encoded in the germline V gene (reference sequence), CDR1 is WNHNN while CDR2 is SYGVQD. V ends up 4 bases short and J 2 bases short, with an unmatched junction base count of 0. From cysteine to phenylalanine, the CDR3 is 13 amino acids long. The kept DNA is CDR3 alone, 39 bases in frame from the first base.